The 3 T cell receptor beta chains given below trace back to one sample, sequenced in a study of T cells in Graves' hyperthyroidism and ophthalmopathy. It was RNA transcripts that yielded the amplified TCR beta CDR3 regions. TCR CDR3 underwent first-round RT-PCR with the HTBI primer set. MiXCR was run by TCRdb on the multiplex PCR reads, yielding one entry per CDR3 protein. The sample consists of 600,000 or so distinct CDR3 sequences, approximately 44% of them appearing once. Sequences were obtained from peripheral blood or thyroid tissue (not recorded which). The source of these receptors is a woman aged 18-29 years with Graves' hyperthyroidism.

The J gene is TRBJ2-7, the V gene TRBV12-3 or TRBV12-4; TRBD1 or TRBD2 may be the D gene (6 bases each). V lost 5 bases, J lost 4 bases, and 18 bases lay in between. This CDR3 has 15 residues. CDR3 protein: CASSMGLGGGYEQYF. The CDR3 DNA follows: TGTGCCAGCAGTATGGGTCTCGGGGGCGGATACGAGCAGTACTTC.

The chain couples TRBV19 to TRBJ1-1; 9 nucleotides line up with TRBD1. V dropped 6 bases and J dropped 6; count of bases not matched to a gene: 8. The CDR3 extends over 14 amino acids. The germline V gene encodes CDR1 LNHDA and CDR2 SQIVND (reference sequence). The CDR3 DNA reads TGTGCCAGTAGCAAACAGGGGGCGCGCGCTGAAGCTTTCTTT. This gives the protein CASSKQGARAEAFF. Filled out from reference TRBV19 and TRBJ1-1, the complete variable domain reads DGGITQSPKYLFRKEGQNVTLSCEQNLNHDAMYWYRQDPGQGLRLIYYSQIVNDFQKGDIAEGYSVSREKKESFPLTVTSAQKNPTAFYLCASSKQGARAEAFFGQGTRLTVV.

This clonotype came up many times. The chain joins TRBV29-1 to TRBJ2-6, with TRBD1 matching 8 bases. The CDR3 spans 17 residues. Germline CDR1 reads SQVTM; CDR2 reads ANQGSEA. The V gene end was trimmed by 4 bases and the J gene end by 1 base; junction bases not matched to a gene: 9. The CDR3 nucleotides are TGCAGCGTTGGTCGTGGGACAGGAGGGTCTGGGGCCAACGTCCTGACTTTC. Translated: CSVGRGTGGSGANVLTF.